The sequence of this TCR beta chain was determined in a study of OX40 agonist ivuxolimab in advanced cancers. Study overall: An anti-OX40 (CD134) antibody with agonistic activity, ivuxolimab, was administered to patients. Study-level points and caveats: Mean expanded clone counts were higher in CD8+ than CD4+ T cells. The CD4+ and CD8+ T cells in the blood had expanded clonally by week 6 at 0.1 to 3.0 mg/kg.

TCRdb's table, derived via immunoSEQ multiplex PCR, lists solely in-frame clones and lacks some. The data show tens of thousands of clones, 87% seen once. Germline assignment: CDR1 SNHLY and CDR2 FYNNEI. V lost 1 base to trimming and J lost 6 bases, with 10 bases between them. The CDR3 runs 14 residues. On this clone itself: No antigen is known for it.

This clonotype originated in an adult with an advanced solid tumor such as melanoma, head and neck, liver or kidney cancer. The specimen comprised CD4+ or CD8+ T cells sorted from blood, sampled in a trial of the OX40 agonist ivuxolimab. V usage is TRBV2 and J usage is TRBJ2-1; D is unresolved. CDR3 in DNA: TGTGCCAGCAGTGAAGTGCGCAGTCTCAATGAGCAGTTCTTC. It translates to CASSEVRSLNEQFF.